The clone carrying this T cell receptor (beta chain) was observed a single time. Its target is unknown. These data belong to a study of a mutant IDH1 vaccine in newly diagnosed glioma. This table comes from immunoSEQ multiplex PCR, and its TCRdb copy is limited to in-frame clones, with some not included. The data hold 60,000 to 75,000 clones, with around nine tenths observed a single time. V lost 4 bases and J lost 5; bases outside the gene matches: 8. CDR1 and CDR2 from the germline V gene are SGHRS and YFSETQ. CDR3 length: 15 amino acids. Time point in this sample: week 35, safety follow-up. In every dose of vaccine, 300 ug of mutant IDH1 20-mer peptide was given alongside topical imiquimod.

The chain is built from TRBV5-1 and TRBJ2-3, with 9 positions matching TRBD1. The TCR comes from a young man with glioma. The specimen was PBMCs, collected from a glioma patient whose treatment included an IDH1 peptide vaccine. The CDR3 DNA follows: TGCGCCAGCAGCCCGGGACAGGGTGGGAGAGATACGCAGTATTTT. Its protein is CASSPGQGGRDTQYF.